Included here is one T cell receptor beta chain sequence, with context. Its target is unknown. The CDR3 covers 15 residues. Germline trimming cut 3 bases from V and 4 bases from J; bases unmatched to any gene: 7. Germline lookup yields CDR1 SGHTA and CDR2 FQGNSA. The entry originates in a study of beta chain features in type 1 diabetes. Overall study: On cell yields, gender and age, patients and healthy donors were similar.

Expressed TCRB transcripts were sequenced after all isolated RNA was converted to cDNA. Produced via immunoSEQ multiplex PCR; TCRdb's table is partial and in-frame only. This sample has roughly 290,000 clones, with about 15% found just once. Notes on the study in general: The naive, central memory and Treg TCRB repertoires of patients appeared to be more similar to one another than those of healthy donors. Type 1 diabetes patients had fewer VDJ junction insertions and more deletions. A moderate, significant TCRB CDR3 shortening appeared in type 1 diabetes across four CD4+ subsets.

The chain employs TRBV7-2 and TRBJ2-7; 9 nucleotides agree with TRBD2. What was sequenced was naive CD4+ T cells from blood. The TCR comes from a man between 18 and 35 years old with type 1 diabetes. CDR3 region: CASSLYTSGSYEQYF. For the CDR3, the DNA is TGTGCCAGCAGCTTGTACACTAGCGGGTCTTACGAGCAGTACTTC.